This T cell receptor (beta chain) stems from a study of blood T cell repertoires in COVID-19. The wider study: T cells, B-cell-depleted T cells, or PBMCs supplied cDNA or gDNA.

Authors' methods: Amplification of reference gene primers was used by the study to estimate nucleated cell counts. Generated by immunoSEQ multiplex PCR, the TCRdb table keeps only in-frame clones and is missing some. V and J calls and clone size are copied from that table; D and trimming were computed from the DNA. The sample holds some 60,000 clones, 81% seen once. This CDR3 region has 20 residues. Germline values: CDR1 SGHTA, CDR2 FQGNSA. V lost 0 bases, J lost 0 bases, and 11 bases stayed unmatched. The clonotype was recovered from a woman aged 80 or over with active or convalescent COVID-19. What was sequenced was peripheral blood. This chain connects TRBV7-2 to TRBJ2-3; 11 bases match TRBD2. The chain's CDR3 is CASSLARASGGLASTDTQYF. The CDR3 bases are TGTGCCAGCAGCTTAGCGAGGGCTAGCGGGGGGTTAGCTAGCACAGATACGCAGTATTTT.